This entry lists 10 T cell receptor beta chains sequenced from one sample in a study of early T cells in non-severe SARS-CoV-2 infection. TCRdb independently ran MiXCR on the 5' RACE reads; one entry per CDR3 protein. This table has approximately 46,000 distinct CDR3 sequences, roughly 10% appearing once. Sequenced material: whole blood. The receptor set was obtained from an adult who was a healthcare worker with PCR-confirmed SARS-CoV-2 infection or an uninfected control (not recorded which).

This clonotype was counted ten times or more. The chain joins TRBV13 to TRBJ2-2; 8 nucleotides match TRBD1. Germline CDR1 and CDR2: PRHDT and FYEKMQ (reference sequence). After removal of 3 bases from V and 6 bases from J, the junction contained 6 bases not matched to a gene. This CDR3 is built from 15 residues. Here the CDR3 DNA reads TGTGCCAGCAGCTTTGGACAGGGCTATTCCGGGGAGCTGTTTTTT. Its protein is CASSFGQGYSGELFF.

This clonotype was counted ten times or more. CDR3 DNA sequence: TGTGCCAGCAGTCCGATACGGGCGACTGAAGCTTTCTTT. It is translated as CASSPIRATEAFF. This chain joins TRBV28 and TRBJ1-1, with unresolved D. This CDR3 region has 13 residues. Germline CDR1 is MDHEN and CDR2 is SYDVKM. With 5 bases removed from V and 5 bases from J, the gap between germline ends came to 12 bases.

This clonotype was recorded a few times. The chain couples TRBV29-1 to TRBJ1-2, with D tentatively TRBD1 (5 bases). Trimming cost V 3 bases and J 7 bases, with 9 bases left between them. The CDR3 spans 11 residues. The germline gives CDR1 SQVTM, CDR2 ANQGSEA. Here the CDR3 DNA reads TGCAGCGTTGAGGATGGGACTGGCTACACCTTC. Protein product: CSVEDGTGYTF. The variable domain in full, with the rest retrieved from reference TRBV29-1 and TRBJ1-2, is SAVISQKPSRDICQRGTSLTIQCQVDSQVTMMFWYRQQPGQSLTLIATANQGSEATYESGFVIDKFPISRPNLTFSTLTVSNMSPEDSSIYLCSVEDGTGYTFGSGTRLTVV.

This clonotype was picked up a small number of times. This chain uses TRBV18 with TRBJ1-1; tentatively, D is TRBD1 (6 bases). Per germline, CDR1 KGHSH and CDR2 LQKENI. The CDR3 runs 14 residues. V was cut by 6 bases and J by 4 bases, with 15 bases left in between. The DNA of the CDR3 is TGTGCCAGCTCGGTCTACGGGGGGGCCACTGAAGCTTTCTTT. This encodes CASSVYGGATEAFF.

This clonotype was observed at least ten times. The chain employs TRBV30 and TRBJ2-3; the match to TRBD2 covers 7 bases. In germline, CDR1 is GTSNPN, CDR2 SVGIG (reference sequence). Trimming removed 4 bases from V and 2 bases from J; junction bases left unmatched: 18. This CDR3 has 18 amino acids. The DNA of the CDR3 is TGTGCCTGGACTCCTGGCGGTCTGGGGAGGGGTTCCACAGATACGCAGTATTTT. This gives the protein CAWTPGGLGRGSTDTQYF.

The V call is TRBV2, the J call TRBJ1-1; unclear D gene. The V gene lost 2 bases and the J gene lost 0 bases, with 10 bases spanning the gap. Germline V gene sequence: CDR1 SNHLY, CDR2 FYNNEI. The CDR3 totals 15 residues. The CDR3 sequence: CASSEIYGMNTEAFF. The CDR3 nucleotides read TGTGCCAGCAGTGAAATTTACGGGATGAACACTGAAGCTTTCTTT.

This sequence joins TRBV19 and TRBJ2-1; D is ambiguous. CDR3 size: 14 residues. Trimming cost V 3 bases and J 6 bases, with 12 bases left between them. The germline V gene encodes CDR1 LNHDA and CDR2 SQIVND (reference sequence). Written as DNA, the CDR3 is TGTGCCAGTAGTATCCTCTTCCAGAGCAATGAGCAGTTCTTC. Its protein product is CASSILFQSNEQFF.

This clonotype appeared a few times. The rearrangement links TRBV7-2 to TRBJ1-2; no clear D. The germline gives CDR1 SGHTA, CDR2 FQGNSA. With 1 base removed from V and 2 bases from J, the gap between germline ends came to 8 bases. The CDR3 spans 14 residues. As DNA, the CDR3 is TGTGCCAGCAGCTTAGTTCGGGCCAACTATGGCTACACCTTC. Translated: CASSLVRANYGYTF.

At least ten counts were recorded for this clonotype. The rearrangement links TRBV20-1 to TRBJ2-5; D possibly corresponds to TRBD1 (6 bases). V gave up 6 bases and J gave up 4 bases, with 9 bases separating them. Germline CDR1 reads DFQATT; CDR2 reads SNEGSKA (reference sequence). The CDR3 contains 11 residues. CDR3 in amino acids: CSAPRGETQYF. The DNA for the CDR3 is TGCAGTGCGCCCAGGGGAGAGACCCAGTACTTC.

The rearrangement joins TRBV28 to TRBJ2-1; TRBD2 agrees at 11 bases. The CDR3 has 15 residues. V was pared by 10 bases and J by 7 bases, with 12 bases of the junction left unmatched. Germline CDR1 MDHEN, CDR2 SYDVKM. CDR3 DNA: TGTGCCACCGTAGCGGGAGGGCGTGTCAGGAATGAGCAGTTCTTC. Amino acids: CATVAGGRVRNEQFF.